The 5 T cell receptor beta chains listed next were all sequenced from one sample in a study of control samples from healthy donors and cancer patients (dated by TCRdb to the early 2020s). Libraries were constructed by the immunoSEQ multiplex PCR assay. As stored in TCRdb, this immuneACCESS dataset retains in-frame rearrangements with V and J assigned. A fraction of the clones does not appear; measured against another copy, unresolved V genes explain less than half of the discrepancy, and the remainder lacks a known reason. For this sample the table gives 150,000 to 200,000 clones, of which about 87% were detected only once. Around 12% of the sample belongs to the ten largest clones. Sequenced: blood. These receptors all stem from a young man in good health.

The chain recombines TRBV19 with TRBJ2-7; 8 bases line up with TRBD2. This CDR3 comprises 15 residues. Germline loops: CDR1 LNHDA, CDR2 SQIVND (reference sequence). The V and J ends lost 0 bases and 2 bases, in that order; junction bases with no gene match: 3. In DNA, the CDR3 is TGTGCCAGTAGTATAGAAGCGGGAGTCACCTACGAGCAGTACTTC. It specifies CASSIEAGVTYEQYF.

This clone was detected only a few times. DNA of the CDR3: TGTGCCAGCAGCATGGGTCTCCTTTACAATGAGCAGTTCTTC. Its protein product is CASSMGLLYNEQFF. The chain links TRBV7-8 to TRBJ2-1; D is unclear. Germline CDR1 reads SGHVS; CDR2 reads FQNEAQ. The germline V and J ends were trimmed by 5 bases and 4 bases, with 12 bases remaining between them. CDR3 length: 14 amino acids.

The chain links TRBV27 to TRBJ1-5, with D maybe TRBD1 (6 bases). Trimming left V 5 bases short and J 7 bases short, with 12 bases between. Germline CDR1 and CDR2: MNHEY and SMNVEV (reference sequence). The CDR3 spans 13 residues. CDR3 sequence (DNA): TGTGCCAGCAGTCCGAACAGGGACCAGCCCCAGCATTTT. As protein: CASSPNRDQPQHF.

CDR3 DNA: TGTGCCAGCAGCCCAAAATCTGTGGGCACTGAAGCTTTCTTT. This translates into CASSPKSVGTEAFF. The chain uses TRBV7-3 and TRBJ1-1; no reliable D call. CDR1 SGHTA and CDR2 FQGTGA come from the germline V gene. The CDR3 is 14 residues long. The V end was cut by 5 bases, the J end by 4 bases, with 14 bases between.

The genes are TRBV7-3 and TRBJ2-3; D is perhaps TRBD1 or TRBD2 (5 bases each). The CDR3 runs to 12 residues. From germline, CDR1 is SGHTA and CDR2 FQGTGA. The V end lost 3 bases, the J end lost 4 bases, and 5 bases lay between the germline ends. The CDR3 reads CASSLGADTQYF. DNA of the CDR3: TGTGCCAGCAGCTTGGGGGCAGATACGCAGTATTTT. The whole variable domain, remainder taken from reference TRBV7-3 and TRBJ2-3, is GAGVSQTPSNKVTEKGKYVELRCDPISGHTALYWYRQSLGQGPEFLIYFQGTGAADDSGLPNDRFFAVRPEGSVSTLKIQRTERGDSAVYLCASSLGADTQYFGPGTRLTVL.